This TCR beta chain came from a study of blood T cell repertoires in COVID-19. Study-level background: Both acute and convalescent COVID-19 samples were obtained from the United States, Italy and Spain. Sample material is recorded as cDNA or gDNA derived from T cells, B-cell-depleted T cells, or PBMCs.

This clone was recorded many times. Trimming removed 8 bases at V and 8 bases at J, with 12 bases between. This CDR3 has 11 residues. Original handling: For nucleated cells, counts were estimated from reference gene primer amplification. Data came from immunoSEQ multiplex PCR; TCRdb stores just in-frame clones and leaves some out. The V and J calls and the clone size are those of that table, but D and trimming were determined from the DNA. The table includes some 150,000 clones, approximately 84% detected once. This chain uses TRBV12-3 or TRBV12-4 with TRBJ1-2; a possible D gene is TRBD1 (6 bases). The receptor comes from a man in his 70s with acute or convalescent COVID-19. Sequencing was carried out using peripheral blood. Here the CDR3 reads CASEGGVGYTF. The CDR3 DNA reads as TGTGCCAGCGAAGGGGGAGTGGGCTACACCTTC.